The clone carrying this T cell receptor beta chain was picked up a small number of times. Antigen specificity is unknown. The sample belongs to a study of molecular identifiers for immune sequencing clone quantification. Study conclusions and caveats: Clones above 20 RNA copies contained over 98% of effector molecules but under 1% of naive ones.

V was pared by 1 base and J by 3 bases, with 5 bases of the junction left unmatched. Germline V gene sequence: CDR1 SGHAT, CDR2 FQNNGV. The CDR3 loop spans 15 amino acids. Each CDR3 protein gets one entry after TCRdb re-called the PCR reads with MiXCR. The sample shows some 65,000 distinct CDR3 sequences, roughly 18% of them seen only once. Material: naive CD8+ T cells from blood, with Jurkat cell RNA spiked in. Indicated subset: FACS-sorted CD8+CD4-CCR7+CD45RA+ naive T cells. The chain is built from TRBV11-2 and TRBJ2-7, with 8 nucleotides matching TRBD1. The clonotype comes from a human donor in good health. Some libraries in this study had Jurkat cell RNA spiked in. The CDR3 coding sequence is TGTGCCAGCAGCTTAGGCGGGACAGGAATCTACGAGCAGTACTTC. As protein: CASSLGGTGIYEQYF.